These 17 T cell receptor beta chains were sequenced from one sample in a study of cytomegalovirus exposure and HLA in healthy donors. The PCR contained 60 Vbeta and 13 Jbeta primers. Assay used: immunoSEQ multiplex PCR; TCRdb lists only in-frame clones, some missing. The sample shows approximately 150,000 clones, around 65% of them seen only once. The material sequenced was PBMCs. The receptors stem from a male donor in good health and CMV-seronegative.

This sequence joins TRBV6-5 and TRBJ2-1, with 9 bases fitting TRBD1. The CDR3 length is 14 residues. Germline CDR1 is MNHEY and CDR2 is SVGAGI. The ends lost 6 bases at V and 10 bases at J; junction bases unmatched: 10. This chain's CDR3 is CASSPRTGAGEQFF. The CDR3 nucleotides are TGTGCCAGCAGCCCCCGGACAGGGGCGGGGGAGCAGTTCTTC.

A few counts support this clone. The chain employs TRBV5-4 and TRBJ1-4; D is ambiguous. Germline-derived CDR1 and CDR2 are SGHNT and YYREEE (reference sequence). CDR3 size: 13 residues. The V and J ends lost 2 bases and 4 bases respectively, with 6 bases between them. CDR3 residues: CASSFVGNEKLFF. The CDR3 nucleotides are TGTGCCAGCAGCTTCGTCGGTAATGAAAAACTGTTTTTT.

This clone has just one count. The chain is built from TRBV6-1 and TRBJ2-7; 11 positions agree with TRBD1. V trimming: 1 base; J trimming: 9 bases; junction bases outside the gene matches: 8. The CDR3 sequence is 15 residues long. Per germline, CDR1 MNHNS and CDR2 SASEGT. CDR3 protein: CASSEGTGGVIWQYF. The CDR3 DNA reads TGTGCCAGCAGTGAAGGGACAGGGGGCGTTATCTGGCAGTACTTC.

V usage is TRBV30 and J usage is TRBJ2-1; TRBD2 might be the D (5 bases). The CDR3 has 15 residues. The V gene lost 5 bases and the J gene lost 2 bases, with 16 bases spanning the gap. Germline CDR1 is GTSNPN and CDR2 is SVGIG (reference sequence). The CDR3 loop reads CAWSRLAFAYNEQFF. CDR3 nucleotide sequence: TGTGCCTGGTCGAGGCTAGCCTTCGCCTACAATGAGCAGTTCTTC. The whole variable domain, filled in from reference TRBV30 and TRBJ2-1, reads SQTIHQWPATLVQPVGSPLSLECTVEGTSNPNLYWYRQAAGRGLQLLFYSVGIGQISSEVPQNLSASRPQDRQFILSSKKLLLSDSGFYLCAWSRLAFAYNEQFFGPGTRLTVL.

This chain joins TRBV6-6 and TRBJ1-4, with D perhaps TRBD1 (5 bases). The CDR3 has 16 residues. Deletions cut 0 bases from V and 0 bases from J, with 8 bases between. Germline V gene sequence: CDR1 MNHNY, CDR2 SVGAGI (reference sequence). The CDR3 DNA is TGTGCCAGCAGTTACTCGACAGTTGCAACTAATGAAAAACTGTTTTTT. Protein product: CASSYSTVATNEKLFF.

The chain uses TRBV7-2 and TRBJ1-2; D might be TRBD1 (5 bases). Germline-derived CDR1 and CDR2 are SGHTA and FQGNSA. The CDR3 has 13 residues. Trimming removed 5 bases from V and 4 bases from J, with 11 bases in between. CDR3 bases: TGTGCCAGCAGCCTAGACAGTCCCTATGGCTACACCTTC. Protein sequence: CASSLDSPYGYTF.

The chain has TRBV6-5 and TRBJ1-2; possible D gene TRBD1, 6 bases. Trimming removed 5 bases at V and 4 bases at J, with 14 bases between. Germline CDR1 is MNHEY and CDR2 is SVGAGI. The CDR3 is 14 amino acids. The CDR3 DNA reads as TGTGCCAGCAGTCCCACCAGGGGCGGCTATGGCTACACCTTC. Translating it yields CASSPTRGGYGYTF.

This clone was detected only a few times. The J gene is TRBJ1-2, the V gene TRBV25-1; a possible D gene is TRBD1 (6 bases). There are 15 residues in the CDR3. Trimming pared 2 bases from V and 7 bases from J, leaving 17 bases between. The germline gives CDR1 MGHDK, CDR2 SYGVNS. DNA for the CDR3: TGTGCCAGCAGTGAACTGGAACAGGGACGGCGTGGCTACACCTTC. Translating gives CASSELEQGRRGYTF.

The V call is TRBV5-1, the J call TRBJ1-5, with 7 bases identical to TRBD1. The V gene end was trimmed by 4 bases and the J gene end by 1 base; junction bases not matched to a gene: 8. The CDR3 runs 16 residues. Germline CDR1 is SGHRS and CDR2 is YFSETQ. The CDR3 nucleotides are TGCGCCAGCAGCCCCGGACAGGAGGGAAGCAATCAGCCCCAGCATTTT. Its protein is CASSPGQEGSNQPQHF.

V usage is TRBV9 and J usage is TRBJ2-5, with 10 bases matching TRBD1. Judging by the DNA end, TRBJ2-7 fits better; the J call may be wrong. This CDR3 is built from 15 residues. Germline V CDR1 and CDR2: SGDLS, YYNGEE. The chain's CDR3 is CASSVTGGPSYEQYF. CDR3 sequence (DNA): TGTGCCAGCAGCGTGACAGGGGGCCCCTCCTACGAGCAGTACTTC.

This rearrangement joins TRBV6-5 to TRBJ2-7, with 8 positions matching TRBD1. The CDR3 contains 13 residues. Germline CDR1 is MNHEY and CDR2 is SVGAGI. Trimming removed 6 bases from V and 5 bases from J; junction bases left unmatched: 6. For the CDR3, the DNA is TGTGCCAGCAGACGACAGGGGCTGCACGAGCAGTACTTC. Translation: CASRRQGLHEQYF.

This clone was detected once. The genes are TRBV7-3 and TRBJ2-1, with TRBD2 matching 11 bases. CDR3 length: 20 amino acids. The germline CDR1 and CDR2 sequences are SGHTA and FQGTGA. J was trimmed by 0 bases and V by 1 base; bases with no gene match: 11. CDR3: CASSLRGGLAALSSYNEQFF. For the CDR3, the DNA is TGTGCCAGCAGCTTAAGGGGGGGACTAGCGGCCCTTAGCTCCTACAATGAGCAGTTCTTC.

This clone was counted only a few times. For the CDR3, the DNA is TGCGCCAGCAGCCCACCTGGTAGTCCTAACACCTTC. Translating gives CASSPPGSPNTF. The genes are TRBV4-1 and TRBJ1-2; no clear D. Germline V gene lookup returns CDR1 MGHRA and CDR2 YSYEKL. The CDR3 runs to 12 residues. The V gene lost 4 bases and the J gene lost 12 bases, with 15 bases spanning the gap.

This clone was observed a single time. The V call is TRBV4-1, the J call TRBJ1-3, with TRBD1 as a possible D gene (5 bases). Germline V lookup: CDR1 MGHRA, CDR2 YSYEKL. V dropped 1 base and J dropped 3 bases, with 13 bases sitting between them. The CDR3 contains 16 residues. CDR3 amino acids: CASSQGGEGVGNTIYF. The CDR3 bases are TGCGCCAGCAGCCAAGGGGGTGAAGGGGTTGGAAACACCATATATTTT.

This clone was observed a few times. In nucleotides, the CDR3 is TGCAGCGTTGAACTGGGGCGAGGAAACACCATATATTTT. Amino acids: CSVELGRGNTIYF. The rearrangement joins TRBV29-1 to TRBJ1-3; tentative D call: TRBD1 (5 bases). With 2 bases removed from V and 4 bases from J, the gap between germline ends came to 9 bases. Germline lookup yields CDR1 SQVTM and CDR2 ANQGSEA. This CDR3 is 13 amino acids long.

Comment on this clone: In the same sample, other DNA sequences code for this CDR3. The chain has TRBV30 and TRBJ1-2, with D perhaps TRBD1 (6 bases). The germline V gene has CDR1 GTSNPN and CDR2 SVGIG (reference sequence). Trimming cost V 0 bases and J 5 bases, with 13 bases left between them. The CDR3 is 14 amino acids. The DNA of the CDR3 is TGTGCCTGGAGTGTACTCGGACAGCGTTATGGCTACACCTTC. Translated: CAWSVLGQRYGYTF.

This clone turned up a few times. The CDR3 here is CAWSVSWDTQYF. For the CDR3, the DNA is TGTGCCTGGAGTGTCAGTTGGGATACGCAGTATTTT. This chain links TRBV30 with TRBJ2-3, with no clear D. From germline, CDR1 is GTSNPN and CDR2 SVGIG (reference sequence). The V end was cut by 0 bases, the J end by 6 bases, with 7 bases between. The length of the CDR3 is 12 residues. The entire variable domain, with the rest obtained from reference TRBV30 and TRBJ2-3, is as follows: SQTIHQWPATLVQPVGSPLSLECTVEGTSNPNLYWYRQAAGRGLQLLFYSVGIGQISSEVPQNLSASRPQDRQFILSSKKLLLSDSGFYLCAWSVSWDTQYFGPGTRLTVL.